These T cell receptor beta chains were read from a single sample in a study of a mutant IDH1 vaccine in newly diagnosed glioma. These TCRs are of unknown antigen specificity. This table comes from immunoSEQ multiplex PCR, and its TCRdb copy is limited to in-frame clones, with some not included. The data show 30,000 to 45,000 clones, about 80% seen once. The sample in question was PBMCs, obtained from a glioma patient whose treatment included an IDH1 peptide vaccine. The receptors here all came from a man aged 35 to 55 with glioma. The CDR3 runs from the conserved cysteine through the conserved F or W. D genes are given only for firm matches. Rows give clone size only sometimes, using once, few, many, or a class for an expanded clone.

CDR3 DNA: TGTGCCAGCAGTGTCAGGCCCGGGGAGCTGTTTTTT; CDR3 protein: CASSVRPGELFF; D gene: NA; V gene: TRBV2; CDR3 length: 12; clone size: NA; J gene: TRBJ2-2
CDR3 DNA: TGCGCCAGCAGCGACTCACGCGCTGGAACACCCCTCCACTTT; CDR3 protein: CASSDSRAGTPLHF; D gene: NA; V gene: TRBV5-1; CDR3 length: 14; clone size: NA; J gene: TRBJ1-6
CDR3 DNA: TGTGCCATCAGTGAGTCAGGTGGGATCGGCACTGAAGCTTTCTTT; CDR3 protein: CAISESGGIGTEAFF; D gene: NA; V gene: TRBV10-3; CDR3 length: 15; clone size: NA; J gene: TRBJ1-1
CDR3 DNA: TGTGCCTGGAGTTTGAGCGGGGGTCACCAAGAGACCCAGTACTTC; CDR3 protein: CAWSLSGGHQETQYF; D gene: TRBD2; V gene: TRBV30; CDR3 length: 15; clone size: NA; J gene: TRBJ2-5
CDR3 DNA: TGTGCCAGCAGCCGGACCAGCACCGGGGAGCTGTTTTTT; CDR3 protein: CASSRTSTGELFF; D gene: NA; V gene: TRBV7-9; CDR3 length: 13; clone size: NA; J gene: TRBJ2-2
CDR3 DNA: TGCGCCAGCAGCCCGGGACTGCCAATCTACGAGCAGTACTTC; CDR3 protein: CASSPGLPIYEQYF; D gene: NA; V gene: TRBV5-1; CDR3 length: 14; clone size: NA; J gene: TRBJ2-7
CDR3 DNA: TGCGCCAGCAGCACAGGGTTGGTCGATAATTCACCCCTCCACTTT; CDR3 protein: CASSTGLVDNSPLHF; D gene: NA; V gene: TRBV5-1; CDR3 length: 15; clone size: NA; J gene: TRBJ1-6
CDR3 DNA: TGTGCCAGCAGTCGAAGGTCCGGGACGGCCTACGAGCAGTACTTC; CDR3 protein: CASSRRSGTAYEQYF; D gene: NA; V gene: TRBV27; CDR3 length: 15; clone size: NA; J gene: TRBJ2-7
CDR3 DNA: TGTGCCAGTTCCGGGGTGGGCACTAATGAAAAACTGTTTTTT; CDR3 protein: CASSGVGTNEKLFF; D gene: NA; V gene: TRBV6-5; CDR3 length: 14; clone size: NA; J gene: TRBJ1-4
CDR3 DNA: TGCGCCAGCAGCCAGGGACAGGGGGCGCTCCCCGGGGAGCTGTTTTTT; CDR3 protein: CASSQGQGALPGELFF; D gene: TRBD1; V gene: TRBV4-1; CDR3 length: 16; clone size: few; J gene: TRBJ2-2
CDR3 DNA: TGCGCCAGCAGCCAAGGGCCCGTTGGTGAAGCTTTCTTT; CDR3 protein: CASSQGPVGEAFF; D gene: NA; V gene: TRBV4-1; CDR3 length: 13; clone size: few; J gene: TRBJ1-1
CDR3 DNA: TGTGCCAGCAGTTTAATTGAGACAGGAAAAGAGACCCAGTACTTC; CDR3 protein: CASSLIETGKETQYF; D gene: NA; V gene: TRBV27; CDR3 length: 15; clone size: NA; J gene: TRBJ2-5
CDR3 DNA: TGTGCCTGGAGAAGACGACAGGGGATCTCGGAGCTGTTTTTT; CDR3 protein: CAWRRRQGISELFF; D gene: TRBD1; V gene: TRBV30; CDR3 length: 14; clone size: NA; J gene: TRBJ2-2
CDR3 DNA: TGCAGCGTTTGGGTGTCAGAGACCCAGTACTTC; CDR3 protein: CSVWVSETQYF; D gene: NA; V gene: TRBV29-1; CDR3 length: 11; clone size: NA; J gene: TRBJ2-5
CDR3 DNA: TGTGCCAGCAGCTTTGGCAGTACGGGCGATTACGAGCAGTACTTC; CDR3 protein: CASSFGSTGDYEQYF; D gene: NA; V gene: TRBV7-2; CDR3 length: 15; clone size: NA; J gene: TRBJ2-7
CDR3 DNA: TGTGCCAGCAGCTTAGGGGCAGGGCGCCCAGCTTTCTTT; CDR3 protein: CASSLGAGRPAFF; D gene: NA; V gene: TRBV7-9; CDR3 length: 13; clone size: NA; J gene: TRBJ1-1
CDR3 DNA: TGTGCCAGCAGCGTGGGACAGGGCGGCAGTGAGCAGTTCTTC; CDR3 protein: CASSVGQGGSEQFF; D gene: TRBD1; V gene: TRBV7-2; CDR3 length: 14; clone size: NA; J gene: TRBJ2-1
CDR3 DNA: TGTGCCAGCAGCTTGTTAGGGGAGGGCACTGAAGCTTTCTTT; CDR3 protein: CASSLLGEGTEAFF; D gene: NA; V gene: TRBV5-6; CDR3 length: 14; clone size: NA; J gene: TRBJ1-1
CDR3 DNA: TGTGCCAGCAGTCCGGACAGGTTCATGAACACTGAAGCTTTCTTT; CDR3 protein: CASSPDRFMNTEAFF; D gene: TRBD1; V gene: TRBV6-1; CDR3 length: 15; clone size: NA; J gene: TRBJ1-1
CDR3 DNA: TGTGCCAGCAGCACGGAGACCCAGTACTTC; CDR3 protein: CASSTETQYF; D gene: NA; V gene: TRBV7-9; CDR3 length: 10; clone size: NA; J gene: TRBJ2-5
CDR3 DNA: TGTGCCAGTAGCAGTGGGACAGGGAGCTCTGGGGCCAACGTCCTGACTTTC; CDR3 protein: CASSSGTGSSGANVLTF; D gene: TRBD1; V gene: TRBV19; CDR3 length: 17; clone size: NA; J gene: TRBJ2-6
CDR3 DNA: TGCGCCAGCAGCCAAGACCCGGAGAACTATGGCTACACCTTC; CDR3 protein: CASSQDPENYGYTF; D gene: NA; V gene: TRBV4-1; CDR3 length: 14; clone size: few; J gene: TRBJ1-2